This TCR beta chain appears in the sequencing data of a study of CD8+ T cells in alopecia areata. Germline assignment: CDR1 SGHRS and CDR2 YFSETQ. The CDR3 is 15 amino acids. V lost 7 bases and J lost 4; bases outside the gene matches: 13. Reverse transcribed after extraction, RNA yielded cDNA as the sequencing template. Here immunoSEQ multiplex PCR was the method, and the copy in TCRdb shows in-frame clones only, minus some. The sample holds about 150,000 clones; approximately 50% are singletons and the top ten take roughly 7.5%. The specimen sequenced was CD4+ T cells sorted from blood. This receptor was taken from a human donor with alopecia areata. V is TRBV5-1 and J is TRBJ2-5; 7 nucleotides match TRBD2. CDR3 DNA: TGCGCCAGCCACTCGAGCGCGGGAGCTGCAGAGACCCAGTACTTC. Translated, it gives CASHSSAGAAETQYF. Filled out from reference TRBV5-1 and TRBJ2-5, the complete variable domain reads KAGVTQTPRYLIKTRGQQVTLSCSPISGHRSVSWYQQTPGQGLQFLFEYFSETQRNKGNFPGRFSGRQFSNSRSEMNVSTLELGDSALYLCASHSSAGAAETQYFGPGTRLLVL.